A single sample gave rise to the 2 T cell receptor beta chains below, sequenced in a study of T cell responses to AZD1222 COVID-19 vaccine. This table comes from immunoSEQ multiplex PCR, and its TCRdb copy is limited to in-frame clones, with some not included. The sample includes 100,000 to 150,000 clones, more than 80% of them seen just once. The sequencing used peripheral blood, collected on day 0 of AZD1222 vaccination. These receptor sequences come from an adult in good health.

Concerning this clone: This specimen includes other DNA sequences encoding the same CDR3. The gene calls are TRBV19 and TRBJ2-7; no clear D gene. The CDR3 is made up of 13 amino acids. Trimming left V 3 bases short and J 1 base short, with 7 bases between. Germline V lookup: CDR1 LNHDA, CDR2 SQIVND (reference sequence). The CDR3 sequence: CASSIGSSYEQYF. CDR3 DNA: TGTGCCAGTAGTATCGGTTCTTCCTACGAGCAGTACTTC.

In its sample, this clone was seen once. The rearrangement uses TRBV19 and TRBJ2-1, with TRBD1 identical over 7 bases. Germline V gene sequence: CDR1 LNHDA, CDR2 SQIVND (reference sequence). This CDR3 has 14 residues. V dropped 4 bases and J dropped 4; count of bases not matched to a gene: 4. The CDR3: CASSNRDRYNEQFF. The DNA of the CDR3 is TGTGCCAGTAGTAACCGGGACAGATACAATGAGCAGTTCTTC.